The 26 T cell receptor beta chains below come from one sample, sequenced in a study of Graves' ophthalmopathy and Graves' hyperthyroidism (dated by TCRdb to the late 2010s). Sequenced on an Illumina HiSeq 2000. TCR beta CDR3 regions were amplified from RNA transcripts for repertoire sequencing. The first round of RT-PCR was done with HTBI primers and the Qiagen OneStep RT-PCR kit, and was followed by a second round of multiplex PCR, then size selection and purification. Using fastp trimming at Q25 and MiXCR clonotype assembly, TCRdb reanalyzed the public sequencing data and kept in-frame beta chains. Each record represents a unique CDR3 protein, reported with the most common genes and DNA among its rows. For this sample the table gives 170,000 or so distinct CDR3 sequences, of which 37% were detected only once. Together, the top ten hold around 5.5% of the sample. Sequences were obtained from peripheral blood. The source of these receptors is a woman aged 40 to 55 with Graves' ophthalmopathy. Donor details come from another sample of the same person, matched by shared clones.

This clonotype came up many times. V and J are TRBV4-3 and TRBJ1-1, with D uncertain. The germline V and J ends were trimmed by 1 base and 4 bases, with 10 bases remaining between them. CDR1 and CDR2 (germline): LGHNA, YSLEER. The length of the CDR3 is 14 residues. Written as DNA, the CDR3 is TGCGCCAGCAGCCAAGGCCTAGAGGGCACTGAAGCTTTCTTT. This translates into CASSQGLEGTEAFF.

The CDR3 sequence is CASSDGDSGANVLTF. As DNA, the CDR3 is TGTGCCAGCAGTGACGGGGATTCTGGGGCCAACGTCCTGACTTTC. The rearrangement uses TRBV6-4 and TRBJ2-6, with D hard to call. The CDR3 runs to 15 residues. Trimming removed 2 bases at V and 1 base at J, with 6 bases between. Looked up from germline, CDR1 is MRHNA and CDR2 is SNTAGT.

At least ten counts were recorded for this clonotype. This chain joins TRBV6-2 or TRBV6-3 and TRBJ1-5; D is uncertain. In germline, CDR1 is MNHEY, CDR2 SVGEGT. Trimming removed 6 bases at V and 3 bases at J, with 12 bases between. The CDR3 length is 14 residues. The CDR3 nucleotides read TGTGCCAGCAGCCACACAGAGCTCAATCAGCCCCAGCATTTT. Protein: CASSHTELNQPQHF.

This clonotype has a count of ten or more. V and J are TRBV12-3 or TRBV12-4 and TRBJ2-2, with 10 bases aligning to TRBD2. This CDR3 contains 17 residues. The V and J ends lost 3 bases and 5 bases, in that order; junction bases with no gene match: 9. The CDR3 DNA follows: TGTGCCAGCAGTTTTACAGCGGGAGGGCCAGGGACCGGGGAGCTGTTTTTT. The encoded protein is CASSFTAGGPGTGELFF.

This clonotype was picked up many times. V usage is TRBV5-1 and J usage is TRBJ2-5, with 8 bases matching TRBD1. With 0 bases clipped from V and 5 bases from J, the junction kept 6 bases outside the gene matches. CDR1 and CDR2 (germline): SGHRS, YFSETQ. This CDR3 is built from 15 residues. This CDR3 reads CASSLGRGRSETQYF. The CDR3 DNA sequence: TGCGCCAGCAGCTTGGGCAGGGGGCGGTCGGAGACCCAGTACTTC. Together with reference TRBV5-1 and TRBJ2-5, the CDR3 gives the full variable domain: KAGVTQTPRYLIKTRGQQVTLSCSPISGHRSVSWYQQTPGQGLQFLFEYFSETQRNKGNFPGRFSGRQFSNSRSEMNVSTLELGDSALYLCASSLGRGRSETQYFGPGTRLLVL.

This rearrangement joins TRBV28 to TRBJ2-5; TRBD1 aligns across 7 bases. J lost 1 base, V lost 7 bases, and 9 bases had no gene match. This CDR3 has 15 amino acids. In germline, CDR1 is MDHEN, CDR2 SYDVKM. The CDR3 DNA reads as TGTGCCAGCAAACTAAACAGGGGACCCCAAGAGACCCAGTACTTC. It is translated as CASKLNRGPQETQYF.

This CDR3 is CASSDDRGLGGYTF. The CDR3 DNA follows: TGTGCCAGCAGTGACGACAGGGGGCTAGGTGGCTACACCTTC. This chain joins TRBV2 and TRBJ1-2; 10 bases map to TRBD1. The V and J ends lost 3 bases and 7 bases, in that order; junction bases with no gene match: 5. Germline V gene data show CDR1 as SNHLY and CDR2 as FYNNEI. The CDR3 is 14 residues long.

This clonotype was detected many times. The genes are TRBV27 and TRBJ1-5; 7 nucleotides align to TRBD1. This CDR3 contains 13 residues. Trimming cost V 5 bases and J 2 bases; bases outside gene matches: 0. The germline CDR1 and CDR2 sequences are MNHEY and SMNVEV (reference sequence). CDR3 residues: CASSDRGNQPQHF. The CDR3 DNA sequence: TGTGCCAGCAGTGACAGGGGCAATCAGCCCCAGCATTTT.

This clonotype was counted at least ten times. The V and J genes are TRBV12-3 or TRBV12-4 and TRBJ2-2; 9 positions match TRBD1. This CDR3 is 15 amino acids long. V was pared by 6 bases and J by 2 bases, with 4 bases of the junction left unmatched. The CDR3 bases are TGTGCCAGCAGCTCGGACAGGGGCAACACCGGGGAGCTGTTTTTT. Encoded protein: CASSSDRGNTGELFF.

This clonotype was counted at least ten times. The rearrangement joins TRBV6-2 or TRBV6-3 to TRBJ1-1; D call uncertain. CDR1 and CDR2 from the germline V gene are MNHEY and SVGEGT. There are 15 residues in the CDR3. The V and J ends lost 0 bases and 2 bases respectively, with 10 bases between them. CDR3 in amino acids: CASSYSGRSNTEAFF. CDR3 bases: TGTGCCAGCAGTTACTCAGGAAGGAGTAACACTGAAGCTTTCTTT.

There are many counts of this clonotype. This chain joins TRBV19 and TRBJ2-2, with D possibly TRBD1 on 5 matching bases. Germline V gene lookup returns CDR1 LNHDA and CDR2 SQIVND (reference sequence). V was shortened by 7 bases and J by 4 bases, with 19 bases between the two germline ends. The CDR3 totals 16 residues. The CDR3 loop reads CASTLGWQGTTGELFF. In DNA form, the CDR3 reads TGTGCCAGTACCCTCGGATGGCAGGGTACCACCGGGGAGCTGTTTTTT.

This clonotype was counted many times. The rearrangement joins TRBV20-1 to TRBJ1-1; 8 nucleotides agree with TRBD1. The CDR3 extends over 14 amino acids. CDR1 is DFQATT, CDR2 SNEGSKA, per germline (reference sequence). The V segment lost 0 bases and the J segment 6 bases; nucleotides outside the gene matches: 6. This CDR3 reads CSARDLQGGPEAFF. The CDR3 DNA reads TGCAGTGCTAGAGACCTACAGGGGGGGCCTGAAGCTTTCTTT.

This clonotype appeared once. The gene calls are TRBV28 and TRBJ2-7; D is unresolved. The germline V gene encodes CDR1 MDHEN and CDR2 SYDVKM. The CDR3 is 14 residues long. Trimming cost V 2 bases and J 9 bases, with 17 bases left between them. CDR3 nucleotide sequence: TGTGCCAGCAGTTTAATCCGGAACCCTTTGGGGCAGTACTTC. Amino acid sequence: CASSLIRNPLGQYF.

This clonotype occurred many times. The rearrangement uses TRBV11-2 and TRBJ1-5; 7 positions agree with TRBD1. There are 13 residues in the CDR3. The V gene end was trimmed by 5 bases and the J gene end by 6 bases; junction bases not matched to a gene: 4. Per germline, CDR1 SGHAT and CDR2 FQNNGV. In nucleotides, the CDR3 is TGTGCCAGCAGCGAGGGGGCTGGTCAGCCCCAGCATTTT. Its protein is CASSEGAGQPQHF.

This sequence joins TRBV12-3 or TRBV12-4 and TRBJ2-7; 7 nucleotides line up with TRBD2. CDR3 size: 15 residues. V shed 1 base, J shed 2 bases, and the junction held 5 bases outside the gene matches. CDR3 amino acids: CASSLVGSGPYEQYF. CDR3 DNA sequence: TGTGCCAGCAGTTTAGTTGGTAGCGGGCCCTACGAGCAGTACTTC.

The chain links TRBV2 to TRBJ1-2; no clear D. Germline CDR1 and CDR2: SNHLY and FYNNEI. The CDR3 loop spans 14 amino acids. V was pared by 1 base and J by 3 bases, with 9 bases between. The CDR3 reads CASSEEALDYGYTF. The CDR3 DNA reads TGTGCCAGCAGTGAAGAGGCACTAGACTATGGCTACACCTTC.

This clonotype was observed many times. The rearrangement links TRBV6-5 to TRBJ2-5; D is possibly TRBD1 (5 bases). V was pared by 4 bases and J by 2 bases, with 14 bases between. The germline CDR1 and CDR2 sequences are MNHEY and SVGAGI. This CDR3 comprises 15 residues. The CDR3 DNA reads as TGTGCCAGCAGTTCGCAATGGGGCAGACAAGAGACCCAGTACTTC. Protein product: CASSSQWGRQETQYF.

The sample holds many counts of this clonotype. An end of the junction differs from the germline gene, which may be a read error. The CDR3 is CACSRTGSLHF. The CDR3 DNA sequence: TGTGCCTGCAGTAGGACGGGATCCCTCCACTTT. The chain joins TRBV7-8 to TRBJ1-6; unclear D gene. Germline lookup yields CDR1 SGHVS and CDR2 FQNEAQ. The CDR3 covers 11 residues.

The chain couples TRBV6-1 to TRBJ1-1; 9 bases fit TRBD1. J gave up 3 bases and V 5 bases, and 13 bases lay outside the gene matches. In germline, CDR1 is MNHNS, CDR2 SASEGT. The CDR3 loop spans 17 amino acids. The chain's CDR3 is CASSRAYSQGAYTEAFF. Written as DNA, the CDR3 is TGTGCCAGCAGTCGGGCGTACTCACAGGGGGCGTACACTGAAGCTTTCTTT.

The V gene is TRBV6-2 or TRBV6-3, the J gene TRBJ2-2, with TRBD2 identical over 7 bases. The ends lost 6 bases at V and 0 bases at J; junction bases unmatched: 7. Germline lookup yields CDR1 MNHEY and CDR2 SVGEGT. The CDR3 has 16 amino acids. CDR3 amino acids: CASRLGGRPNTGELFF. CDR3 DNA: TGTGCCAGCAGACTAGGCGGGAGACCGAACACCGGGGAGCTGTTTTTT.

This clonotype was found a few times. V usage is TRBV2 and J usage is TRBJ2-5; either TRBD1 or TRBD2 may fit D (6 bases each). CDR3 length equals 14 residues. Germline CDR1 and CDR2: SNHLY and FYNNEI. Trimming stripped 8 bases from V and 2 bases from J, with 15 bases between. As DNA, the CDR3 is TGTGCCAGCCAGAAGGGGGGATTTCAAGAGACCCAGTACTTC. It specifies CASQKGGFQETQYF.

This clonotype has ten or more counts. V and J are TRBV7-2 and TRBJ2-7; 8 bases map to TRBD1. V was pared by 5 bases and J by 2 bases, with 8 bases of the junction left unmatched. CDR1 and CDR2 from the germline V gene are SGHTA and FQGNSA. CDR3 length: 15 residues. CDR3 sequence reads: CASSTPGQAPYEQYF. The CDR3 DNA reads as TGTGCCAGCAGCACACCGGGACAGGCCCCCTACGAGCAGTACTTC.

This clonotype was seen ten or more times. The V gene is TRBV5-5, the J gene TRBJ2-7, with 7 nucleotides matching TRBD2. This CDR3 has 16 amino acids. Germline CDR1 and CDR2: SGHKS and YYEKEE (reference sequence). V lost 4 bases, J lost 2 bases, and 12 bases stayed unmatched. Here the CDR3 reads CASSPPGQRGAYEQYF. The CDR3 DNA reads TGTGCCAGCAGCCCGCCTGGCCAGCGGGGTGCCTACGAGCAGTACTTC.

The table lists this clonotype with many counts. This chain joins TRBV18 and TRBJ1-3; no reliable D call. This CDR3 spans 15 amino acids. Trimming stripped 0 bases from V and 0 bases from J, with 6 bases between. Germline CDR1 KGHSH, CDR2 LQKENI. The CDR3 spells CASSPPLSSGNTIYF. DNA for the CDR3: TGTGCCAGCTCACCACCGTTAAGCTCTGGAAACACCATATATTTT.

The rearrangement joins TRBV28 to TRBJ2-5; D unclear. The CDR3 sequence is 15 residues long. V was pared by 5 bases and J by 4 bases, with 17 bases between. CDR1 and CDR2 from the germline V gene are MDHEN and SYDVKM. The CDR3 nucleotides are TGTGCCAGCAGTCCCTCCCTTGCAGTTCGAGAGACCCAGTACTTC. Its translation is CASSPSLAVRETQYF.

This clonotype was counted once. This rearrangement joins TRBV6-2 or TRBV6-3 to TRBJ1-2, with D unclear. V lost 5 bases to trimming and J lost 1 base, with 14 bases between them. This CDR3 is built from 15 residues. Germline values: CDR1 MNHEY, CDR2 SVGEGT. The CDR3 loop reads CASSVATTVNYGYTF. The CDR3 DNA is TGTGCCAGCAGTGTGGCCACGACGGTTAACTATGGCTACACCTTC.